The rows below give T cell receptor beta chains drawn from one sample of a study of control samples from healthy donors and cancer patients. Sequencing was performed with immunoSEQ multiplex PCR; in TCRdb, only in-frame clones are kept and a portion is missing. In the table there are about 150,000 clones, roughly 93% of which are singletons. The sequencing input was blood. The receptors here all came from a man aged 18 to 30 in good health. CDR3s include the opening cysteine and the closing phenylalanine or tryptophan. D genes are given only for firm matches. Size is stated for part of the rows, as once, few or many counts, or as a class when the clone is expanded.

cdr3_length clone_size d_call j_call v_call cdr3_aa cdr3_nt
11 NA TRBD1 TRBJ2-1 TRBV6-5 CASRTGEPQFF TGTGCCAGCAGGACAGGGGAACCGCAGTTCTTC
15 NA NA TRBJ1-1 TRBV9 CASSASSGLNTEAFF TGTGCCAGCAGCGCCTCGTCGGGGTTGAACACTGAAGCTTTCTTT
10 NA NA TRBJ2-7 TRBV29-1 CSVGGVEQYF TGCAGCGTCGGAGGGGTAGAGCAGTACTTC
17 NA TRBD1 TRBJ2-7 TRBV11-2 CASSFTIGQASSYEQYF TGTGCCAGCAGCTTTACCATCGGACAGGCGAGCTCCTACGAGCAGTACTTC
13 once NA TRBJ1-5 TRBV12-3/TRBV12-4 CASSQSGNQPQHF TGTGCCAGCAGTCAGAGTGGCAATCAGCCCCAGCATTTT
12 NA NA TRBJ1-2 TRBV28 CASSFEGYGYTF TGTGCCAGCAGTTTTGAGGGTTATGGCTACACCTTC
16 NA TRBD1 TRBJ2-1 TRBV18 CASSPPGQEAYNEQFF TGTGCCAGCTCACCACCTGGACAGGAAGCCTACAATGAGCAGTTCTTC
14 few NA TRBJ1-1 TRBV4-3 CASSQDLGSTEAFF TGCGCCAGCAGCCAAGACCTGGGGAGCACTGAAGCTTTCTTT
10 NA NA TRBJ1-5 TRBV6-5 CASGGQPQHF TGTGCCAGTGGGGGTCAGCCCCAGCATTTT
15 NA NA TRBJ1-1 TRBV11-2 CASSQTGRQNTEAFF TGTGCCAGCAGCCAAACAGGGCGTCAGAACACTGAAGCTTTCTTT
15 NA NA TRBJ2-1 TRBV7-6 CASSFRSRTRNEQFF TGTGCCAGCAGCTTCAGGAGTAGAACAAGGAATGAGCAGTTCTTC
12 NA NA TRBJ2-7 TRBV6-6 CASSYSLNEQYF TGTGCCAGCAGTTACTCCCTTAACGAGCAGTACTTC
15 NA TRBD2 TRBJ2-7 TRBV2 CASKLAGGSSYEQYF TGTGCCAGCAAACTAGCGGGGGGCAGCTCCTACGAGCAGTACTTC
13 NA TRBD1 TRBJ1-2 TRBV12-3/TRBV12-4 CASSTGQGGGYTF TGTGCCAGCAGTACCGGACAGGGGGGTGGCTACACCTTC
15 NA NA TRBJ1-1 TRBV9 CASSVGAGAHTEAFF TGTGCCAGCAGCGTAGGTGCTGGGGCCCACACTGAAGCTTTCTTT
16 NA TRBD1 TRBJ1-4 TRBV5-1 CASSFEPGTGNEKLFF TGCGCCAGCAGCTTCGAACCCGGGACAGGGAATGAAAAACTGTTTTTT
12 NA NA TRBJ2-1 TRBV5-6 CASSFAFNEQFF TGTGCCAGCAGCTTTGCATTCAATGAGCAGTTCTTC
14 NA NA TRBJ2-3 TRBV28 CASSFTGRTDTQYF TGTGCCAGCAGTTTTACAGGACGCACAGATACGCAGTATTTT
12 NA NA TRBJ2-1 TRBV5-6 CASSRTHNEQFF TGTGCCAGCAGCCGGACCCACAATGAGCAGTTCTTC
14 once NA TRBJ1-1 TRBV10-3 CAISDRDRYTEAFF TGTGCCATCAGTGACAGGGACCGATACACTGAAGCTTTCTTT
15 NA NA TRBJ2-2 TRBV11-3 CASSLVGSQTGELFF TGTGCCAGCAGCTTAGTCGGCTCCCAAACCGGGGAGCTGTTTTTT
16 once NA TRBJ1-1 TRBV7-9 CASSLDRNLMNTEAFF TGTGCCAGCAGCTTAGACCGGAACTTGATGAACACTGAAGCTTTCTTT
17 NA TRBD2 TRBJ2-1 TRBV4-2 CASSPGEGLAVWNEQFF TGTGCCAGCAGCCCAGGCGAGGGACTAGCGGTTTGGAATGAGCAGTTCTTC
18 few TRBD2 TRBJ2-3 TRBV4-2 CASSQGSTYRGGTDTQYF TGTGCCAGCAGCCAAGGCTCGACCTACCGGGGGGGCACAGATACGCAGTATTTT
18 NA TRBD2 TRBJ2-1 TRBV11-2 CASSRPRGGTTTYNEQFF TGTGCCAGCAGCCGACCTCGGGGGGGGACTACCACCTACAATGAGCAGTTCTTC
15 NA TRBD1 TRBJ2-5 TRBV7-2 CASSFTGTGVETQYF TGTGCCAGCAGTTTTACCGGGACAGGGGTAGAGACCCAGTACTTC
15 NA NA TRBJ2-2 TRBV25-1 CASRGSAHARRELFF TGTGCCAGCAGGGGGTCGGCCCATGCCCGCCGGGAGCTGTTTTTT
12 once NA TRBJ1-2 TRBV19 CASSPRTYGYTF TGTGCCAGTAGTCCGAGGACATATGGCTACACCTTC
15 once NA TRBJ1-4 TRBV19 CASSRKTATNEKLFF TGTGCCAGTAGTCGGAAGACAGCAACTAATGAAAAACTGTTTTTT
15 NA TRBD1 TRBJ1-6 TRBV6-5 CASSNGGQGDSPLHF TGTGCCAGCAGCAACGGCGGACAGGGGGACTCACCCCTCCACTTT
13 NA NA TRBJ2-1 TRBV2 CASSEERVGRLFF TGTGCCAGCAGTGAGGAACGGGTCGGTCGGCTGTTCTTC
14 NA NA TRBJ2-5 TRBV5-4 CASSLAAGRETQYF TGTGCCAGCAGCTTGGCGGCAGGGAGGGAGACCCAGTACTTC
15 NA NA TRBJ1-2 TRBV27 CASSPSVTANYGYTF TGTGCCAGCAGCCCGAGCGTTACCGCTAACTATGGCTACACCTTC
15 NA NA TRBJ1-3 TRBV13 CASSPRGGNRNTIYF TGTGCCAGCAGCCCGAGGGGTGGGAATAGGAACACCATATATTTT
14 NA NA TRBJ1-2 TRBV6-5 CASTIWGLEYGYTF TGTGCCAGCACGATCTGGGGGCTGGAATATGGCTACACCTTC
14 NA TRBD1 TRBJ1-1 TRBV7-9 CASTTGTANTEAFF TGTGCCAGCACCACCGGGACAGCGAACACTGAAGCTTTCTTT
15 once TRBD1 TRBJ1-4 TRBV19 CASRLQGATNEKLFF TGTGCCAGTAGACTTCAGGGGGCGACTAATGAAAAACTGTTTTTT
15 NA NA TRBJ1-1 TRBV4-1 CASSQGRLLNTEAFF TGCGCCAGCAGCCAAGGCAGATTATTGAACACTGAAGCTTTCTTT
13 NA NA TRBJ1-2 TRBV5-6 CASSLGRGVGYTF TGTGCCAGCAGCTTGGGCCGGGGGGTTGGCTACACCTTC
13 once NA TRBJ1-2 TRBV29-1 CSVPWEGFYGYTF TGCAGCGTTCCTTGGGAGGGGTTCTATGGCTACACCTTC
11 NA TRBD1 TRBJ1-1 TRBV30 CAWRQGVEAFF TGTGCCTGGAGACAGGGGGTTGAAGCTTTCTTT
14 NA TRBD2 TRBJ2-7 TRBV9 CASSVAGGSDEQYF TGTGCCAGCAGTGTAGCGGGAGGGAGCGACGAGCAGTACTTC
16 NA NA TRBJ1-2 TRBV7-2 CASSRSLDRGSGGYTF TGTGCCAGCAGCCGGTCTCTTGATAGGGGGAGTGGCGGCTACACCTTC
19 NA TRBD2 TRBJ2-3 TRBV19 CASSPGPILAGLSTDTQYF TGTGCCAGTAGTCCAGGACCCATACTAGCGGGCCTAAGCACAGATACGCAGTATTTT
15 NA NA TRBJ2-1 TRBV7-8 CASRLGPTSYNEQFF TGTGCCAGCAGACTTGGGCCTACTTCCTACAATGAGCAGTTCTTC
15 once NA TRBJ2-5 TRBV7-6 CASSPPRRVKETQYF TGTGCCAGCAGCCCCCCGCGGAGGGTAAAAGAGACCCAGTACTTC
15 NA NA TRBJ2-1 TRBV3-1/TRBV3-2 CASSQAVAGIHEQFF TGTGCCAGCAGCCAAGCAGTGGCGGGGATCCATGAGCAGTTCTTC
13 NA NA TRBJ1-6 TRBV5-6 CASSLGDGYPLHF TGTGCCAGCAGCTTAGGCGATGGGTACCCCCTCCACTTT
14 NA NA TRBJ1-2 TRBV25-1 CASLAEPPKRGYTF TGTGCCAGCCTGGCCGAGCCCCCGAAACGGGGCTACACCTTC
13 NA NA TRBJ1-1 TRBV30 CAWSPPLDTEAFF TGTGCCTGGAGTCCACCCTTGGACACTGAAGCTTTCTTT
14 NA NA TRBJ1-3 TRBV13 CASSGGSFGNTIYF TGTGCCAGCAGCGGCGGGAGTTTTGGAAACACCATATATTTT
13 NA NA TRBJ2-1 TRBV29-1 CSVEAAVYNEQFF TGCAGCGTTGAAGCGGCTGTCTACAATGAGCAGTTCTTC
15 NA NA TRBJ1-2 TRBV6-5 CASSPMGASPYGYTF TGTGCCAGCAGTCCCATGGGGGCCTCTCCGTACGGCTACACCTTC
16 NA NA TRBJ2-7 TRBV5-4 CASSLDPGTFNYEQYF TGTGCCAGCAGCTTGGACCCGGGGACATTTAACTACGAGCAGTACTTC
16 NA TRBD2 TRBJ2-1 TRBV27 CASSLLAGVAYNEQFF TGTGCCAGCAGTTTGTTAGCGGGAGTGGCCTACAATGAGCAGTTCTTC
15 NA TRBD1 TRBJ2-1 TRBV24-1 CATSGLRGPYNEQFF TGTGCCACCAGTGGACTCAGGGGGCCTTACAATGAGCAGTTCTTC